Sequencing of this T cell receptor (beta chain) was carried out in a study of cytomegalovirus exposure and HLA in healthy donors (dated by TCRdb to the late 2010s). About the study as a whole: In an earlier analysis of approximately 500 of the donors, 276 Gb of sequence data and roughly 100 million unique TCR beta sequences from approximately 180 million T cells were reported. Alongside the repertoire data, information on donor age, sex, ethnicity and CMV serostatus was compiled. An earlier analysis of 587 of the donors applied high-throughput TCR beta sequencing to assess whether each TCR beta V gene segment acted as functional or pseudogenic. Across 300 to 500 genotyped donors of the cohort, an average of approximately 240,000 unique TCR beta nucleotide sequences per donor were sequenced, and about a sixth of those sequences were non-productive. A later genetic analysis took genome-wide SNP genotypes for about 65% of the 666 donors and used that subset as a discovery cohort. To study patterns of TCR occurrence, a later analysis re-analyzed previously published TCR beta repertoires from around 660 donors and added high-resolution HLA genotyping. In the later analysis, no new phenotypic data were used to find candidate immune exposures; instead, reliance was placed on TCR beta sequences and their occurrence across donors. HLA typing included class I and class II loci at four-digit resolution. All discovery cohort repertoires had been generated on a single sequencing platform. Because of strong linkage in the cohort, a handful of DR-DQ haplotypes were treated as single units for association and clustering. The number of donors typed differed by locus, with about 629-630 for A, B, C, DRB1 and DQB1, more than 500 for DQA1, approximately 580 for DPA1, and around 460 for DPB1. To predict cytomegalovirus infection status, the study combined high-throughput TCR immunosequencing, statistical association of individual TCRs with disease status, and machine learning. The study aimed to test whether cataloging public T cell receptors could reveal signatures of past pathogen exposure. The genetic ancestry cluster associated with self-reported Caucasian donors included over 65% of the approximately 410 genotyped donors. Along with the approximately 650-subject first cohort, a separate validation cohort of around 110 different subjects was used. An early release covering some 640 HLA-typed donors comprised around 300 gigabases of sequencing data and approximately 85 million unique TCR sequences. The study profiled the T cell repertoires of hundreds of subjects by immunosequencing and related them to cytomegalovirus serostatus. What the work shows at the level of the full study, not this receptor alone: A later analysis found that most CMV-associated TCR beta chains appeared HLA-restricted, with HLA associations seemingly driven largely by CMV exposure. In both the original and validation cohorts, the classifier was reported to diagnose cytomegalovirus status with high specificity and sensitivity. A further reported finding was that TCR beta sequences accurately predicted the HLA-A and HLA-B alleles for most subjects in the first cohort. The sequencing pipeline was judged likely to have produced a cluster of highly shared sequence variants as a technical artifact. Because HLA typing was unavailable for some donors at each locus, only the typed subset was used in association tests. Immune exposure information for the cohort was limited to CMV serostatus. An earlier analysis of around 600 of the donors showed that most TCR beta V segments appeared in productive rearrangements either about 87% or about 30% of the time, which broadly matched IMGT annotations. A few of the identified cytomegalovirus-associated TCR beta chains were confirmed in vitro to be specific for cytomegalovirus antigens. According to the authors, the approach could potentially be generalized to other disease states and immunological phenotypes. When HLA alleles, especially DR and DQ, strongly co-occurred, attributing TCR associations to individual alleles was difficult. According to a later analysis, parvovirus B19, influenza, CMV and Epstein-Barr virus appeared linked to several top co-occurrence clusters. Correlated functional status among segregating V segments might be attributable to linkage disequilibrium, but an unknown experimental factor could not be ruled out. Fewer than 20 rarely observed V segments, including chromosome 9 orphons, were excluded from the earlier analysis of 550 to 700 of the donors because counts were too low. While some public TCRs were present in many individuals, most TCR sequences turned up only very rarely across donors. According to a later analysis, TCR association rates differed among HLA loci, with DRB1 alleles showing the most associated TCRs and HLA-C alleles showing the fewest. In the study, 150 to 200 TCR beta chains were listed as associated with cytomegalovirus. At a false discovery rate of 0.05, a later analysis linked under 20,000 TCR beta sequences to specific HLA alleles. The presence/absence analyses assumed that sequencing depth was roughly uniform across donors, and that assumption may not be true. Compared with the approximately 720-donor mean, donors in an Asian-associated ancestry cluster had fewer N-insertions in productive TCRs, according to a later genetic analysis. In a later analysis, HLA-associated TCR beta chains showed more clonal expansion and lower generation probabilities than non-associated chains that were equally common. An association between a missense DCLRE1C variant and V-gene and J-gene trimming of TCR beta chains was found in a later genetic analysis and replicated in an independent cohort. Only TCR beta chains were sequenced in this cohort, and the absence of alpha or paired-chain data limited detectable features.

The cohort consisted of some 670 healthy bone marrow donors. Cohort members were all nominally healthy when sampled, although unrecorded immune exposures were likely present. The donor was CMV seronegative and was included in the group of hundreds of seronegative cohort members. Every donor gave a peripheral blood sample, and the peripheral blood mononuclear cells from that sample were used for TCR beta sequencing. The Qiagen DNeasy Blood Extraction Kit was used to extract genomic DNA from the blood cell samples. Library construction relied on the immunoSEQ multiplex PCR assay. For the multiplex PCR, a mixture combining 60 forward primers for TCR Vbeta segments and 13 reverse primers for TCR Jbeta segments was used. A multiplex PCR assay on genomic DNA amplified the CDR3 region of rearranged TCR beta genes. On the Illumina HiSeq System, the amplified TCR beta libraries were sequenced as 87-base-pair reads. As for how the authors treated the data: Across the 600 to 700 repertoires, a later analysis counted roughly 84 million unique TCR beta chains, some 11 million of which were shared by at least two donors. To remove PCR and sequencing errors, raw reads were error-corrected and collapsed into unique sequences using a nearest-neighbor algorithm that merged closely related sequences. CDR3 sequences were aligned to IMGT reference sequences to assign V, D and J gene segments. Each retained sequence needed at least a six-nucleotide match to both a V gene segment and a J gene segment. Rearrangements were classified as productive when the CDR3 lacked stop codons and remained in frame with V and J, and all other rearrangements were classified as non-productive. Following IMGT convention, CDR3 was defined as the stretch from the second conserved V-encoded cysteine to the conserved J-encoded phenylalanine. Sequences without an unambiguous match to a single V gene segment were excluded from the earlier analysis of 450 to 750 of the donors. In an earlier analysis of 500 to 750 of the donors, V segments were called functional above 56.7% productive rearrangements and were called segregating when the between-donor standard deviation exceeded 5%. A statistical classification framework was developed to diagnose cytomegalovirus status using the catalog of TCR beta chain sequences. In a later analysis, TCR nucleotide sequences were compared against IMGT/GENE-DB human TR gene sequences so that V and J genes could be assigned. In a later analysis, CDR3 sequences and most-parsimonious VDJ recombination scenarios were assigned using the TCRdist pipeline. A later analysis defined each TCR beta chain by its CDR3 amino acid sequence plus V-gene family, and excluded reads lacking a unique V-gene family. As a way to deal with suspected cross-contamination and a sequencing artifact, a later analysis dropped 640 or so nucleotide sequences that were highly shared and had low generation probability. In a later analysis, a clonal expansion index for each public chain was calculated from normalized within-repertoire ranks of inferred template counts. A later analysis computed generation probabilities with a VDJ recombination model fitted to out-of-frame rearrangements, and checked the results against IGoR. A later analysis scored TCR-TCR, TCR-HLA and TCR-CMV co-occurrence with hypergeometric tests, applying a repertoire-size bias correction to TCR pairs. To estimate false discovery rates, a later analysis permuted the HLA or CMV assignments 20 times. In a later analysis, co-occurring TCRs were grouped using DBSCAN, and TCRdist sequence similarity was added for clustering within HLA-allele-positive subsets. For co-occurrence clustering, repertoires with fewer than 30,000 or more than 120,000 public chains were excluded, along with 5 or 6 repertoires with anomalous nucleotide sharing. Held by TCRdb, this immuneACCESS table contains in-frame sequences only and omits some clones. Under half of the omission traces to an unresolved V gene where checked; the cause of the rest is unknown. The D gene and trimming were derived from the DNA, and the V and J assignments and clone size from that table. In this sample the table shows 100,000 to 150,000 clones, roughly 80% of which occur a single time. The top ten clonotypes cover 1.2% of the sample.

On this clone itself: Its recognized antigen is unknown. Base quality data are lacking; no much larger clone is found one base away.

The receptor was derived from a female donor in good health and CMV-seronegative. Source material: PBMCs.

The CDR3 protein is CASSPRTGTYGYTF. The bases read TGTGCCAGCAGCCCGCGGACAGGGACCTATGGCTACACCTTC. The V and J genes are TRBV27 and TRBJ1-2, with 8 junctional bases fitting TRBD1. Sequences MNHEY (CDR1) and SMNVEV (CDR2) are obtained from the germline V gene (reference sequence). There are 14 amino acids in the CDR3, from cysteine to phenylalanine inclusive. The sequence is cut down to CDR3 DNA, 42 bases in frame from base 1. From V the trimming removes 6 bases and from J it removes 4 bases, while the gene matches leave 7 bases of the junction unaccounted for.